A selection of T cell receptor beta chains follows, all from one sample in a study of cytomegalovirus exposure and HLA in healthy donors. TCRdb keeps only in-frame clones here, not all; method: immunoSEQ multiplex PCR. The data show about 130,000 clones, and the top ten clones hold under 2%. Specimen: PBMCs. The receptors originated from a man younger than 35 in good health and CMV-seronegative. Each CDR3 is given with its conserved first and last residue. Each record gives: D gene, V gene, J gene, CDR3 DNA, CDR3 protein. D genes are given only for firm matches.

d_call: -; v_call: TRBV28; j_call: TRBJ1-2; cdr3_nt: TGTGCCATTGAGGGAGCAGGCTTGGGCTATGGCTACACCTTC; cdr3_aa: CAIEGAGLGYGYTF
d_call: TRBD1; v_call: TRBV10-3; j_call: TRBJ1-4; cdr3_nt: TGTGCCACGTCCTCCGGACAGGCTGAAAAACTGTTTTTT; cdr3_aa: CATSSGQAEKLFF
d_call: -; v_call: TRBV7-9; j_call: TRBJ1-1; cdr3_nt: TGTGCCAGCCGCCCAACATCCCTGCAAGCTGAAGCTTTCTTT; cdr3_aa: CASRPTSLQAEAFF
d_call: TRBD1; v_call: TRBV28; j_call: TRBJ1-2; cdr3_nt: TGTGCCAGCAGTTTATGGCAGGGGGCGCAGCCTACTAACTATGGCTACACCTTC; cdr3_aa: CASSLWQGAQPTNYGYTF
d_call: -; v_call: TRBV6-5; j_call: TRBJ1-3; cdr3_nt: TGTGCCAGCAGTTACAGCGGGGTCAGGAACACCATATATTTT; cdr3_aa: CASSYSGVRNTIYF
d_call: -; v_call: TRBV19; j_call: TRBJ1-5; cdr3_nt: TGTGCCAGTAGTCTCGGGGTCAGCAATCAGCCCCAGCATTTT; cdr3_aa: CASSLGVSNQPQHF
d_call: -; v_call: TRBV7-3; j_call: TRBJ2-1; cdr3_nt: TGTGCCAGCAGCTTAACGGCTAGCCGATACAATGAGCAGTTCTTC; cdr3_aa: CASSLTASRYNEQFF
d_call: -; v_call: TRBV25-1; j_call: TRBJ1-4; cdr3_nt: TGTGCCAGCAGTTTTCTTGCAACTAATGAAAAACTGTTTTTT; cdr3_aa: CASSFLATNEKLFF
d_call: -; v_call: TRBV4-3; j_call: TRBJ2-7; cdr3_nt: TGCGCCAGCAGCCAAGATGCAGGTTTCTACGAGCAGTACTTC; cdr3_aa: CASSQDAGFYEQYF
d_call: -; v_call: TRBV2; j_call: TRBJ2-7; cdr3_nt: TGTGCCAGCATAGACTACGAGCAGTACTTC; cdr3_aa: CASIDYEQYF
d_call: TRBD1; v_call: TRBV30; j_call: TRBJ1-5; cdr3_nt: TGTGCCTGGAGTCGACAGGGCAAGCAGCCCCAGCATTTT; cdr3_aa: CAWSRQGKQPQHF
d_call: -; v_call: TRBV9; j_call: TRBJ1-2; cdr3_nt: TGTGCCAGCAGCGCGGGAGCCCTTCCAATAAGACCCAACTATGGCTACACCTTC; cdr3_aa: CASSAGALPIRPNYGYTF
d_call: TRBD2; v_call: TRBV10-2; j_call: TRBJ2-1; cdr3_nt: TGCGCCAGCAGTGGGACTAGCGGGCTCTCCTACAATGAGCAGTTCTTC; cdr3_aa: CASSGTSGLSYNEQFF
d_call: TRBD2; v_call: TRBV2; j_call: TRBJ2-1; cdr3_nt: TGTGCCAGCAGTGAGTGGCTAGCGGGAGTCGATGAGCAGTTCTTC; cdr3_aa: CASSEWLAGVDEQFF
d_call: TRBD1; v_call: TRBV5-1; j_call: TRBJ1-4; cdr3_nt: TGCGCCAGCAGCTCAACAGGGGGCGCTGACGAAAAACTGTTTTTT; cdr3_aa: CASSSTGGADEKLFF
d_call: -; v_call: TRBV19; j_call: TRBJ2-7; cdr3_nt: TGTGCCAGTACAAGATACGGGGGCGAGCAGTACTTC; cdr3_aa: CASTRYGGEQYF
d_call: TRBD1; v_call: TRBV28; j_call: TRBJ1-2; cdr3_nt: TGTGCCAGCAGTTCTGGACAGGGGGCTAACTATGGCTACACCTTC; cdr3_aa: CASSSGQGANYGYTF
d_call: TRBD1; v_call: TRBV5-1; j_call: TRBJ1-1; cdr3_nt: TGCGCCAGCAGCAATCTACAGGGGATTTTGAACACTGAAGCTTTCTTT; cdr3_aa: CASSNLQGILNTEAFF